This T cell receptor beta chain was found in a study of CD4 and CD8 cells across lung adenocarcinoma regions. TCRdb re-derived calls from the PCR reads in MiXCR, one entry per CDR3 protein. The sample shows approximately 19,000 distinct CDR3 sequences, roughly half of them seen only once. Regarding this clonotype: At one of its ends the junction is not consistent with the germline gene, which may arise from a read error.

From germline, CDR1 is SGHNT and CDR2 YENEEA. This CDR3 is 13 amino acids long. Localized lung adenocarcinoma, a non-small cell lung cancer, affected the donors. The sequence derives from a female donor with lung adenocarcinoma. The CD4 and CD8 labels of this study may be unreliable. Sequencing used CD8+ T cells from the center of a lung tumor. V gene TRBV11-3 combines with J gene TRBJ2-4; the D gene is possibly TRBD1 (5 bases). CDR3: CARGLVAKDMQYF. CDR3 nucleotide sequence: TGTGCCAGGGGGCTCGTAGCCAAAGACATGCAGTACTTC.